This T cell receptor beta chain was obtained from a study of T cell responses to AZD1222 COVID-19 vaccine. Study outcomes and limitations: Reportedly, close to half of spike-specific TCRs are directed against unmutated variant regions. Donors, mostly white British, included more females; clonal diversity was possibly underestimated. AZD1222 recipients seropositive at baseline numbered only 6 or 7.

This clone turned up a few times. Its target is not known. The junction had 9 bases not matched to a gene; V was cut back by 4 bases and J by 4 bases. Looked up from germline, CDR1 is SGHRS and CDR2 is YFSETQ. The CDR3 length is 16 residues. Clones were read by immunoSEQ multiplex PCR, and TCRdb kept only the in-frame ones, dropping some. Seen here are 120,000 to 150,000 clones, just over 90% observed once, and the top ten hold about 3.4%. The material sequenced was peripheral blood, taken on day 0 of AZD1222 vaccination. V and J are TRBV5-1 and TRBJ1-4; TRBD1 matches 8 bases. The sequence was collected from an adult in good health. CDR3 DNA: TGCGCCAGCAGCATGCCACCGGGACAGGATAATGAAAAACTGTTTTTT. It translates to CASSMPPGQDNEKLFF.